This entry lists 22 T cell receptor beta chains sequenced from one sample in a study of blood T cell repertoires in COVID-19. Assay used: immunoSEQ multiplex PCR; TCRdb lists only in-frame clones, some missing. This sample has approximately 100,000 clones, with roughly 87% found just once. Sequencing was performed on peripheral blood. The receptors come from a human donor in a cohort sampled during active COVID-19.

This clone was picked up one time. V usage is TRBV6-6 and J usage is TRBJ1-6, with no clear D. V shed 10 bases and J shed 2 bases, with 15 bases lying between them. CDR3 length: 15 amino acids. In germline, CDR1 is MNHNY, CDR2 SVGAGI (reference sequence). The CDR3 sequence: CATILTGTYNSPLHF. The CDR3 DNA is TGTGCCACGATCCTGACCGGGACCTATAATTCACCCCTCCACTTT.

This rearrangement joins TRBV5-1 to TRBJ1-4, with TRBD1 as a possible D gene (5 bases). V was trimmed by 0 bases and J by 0 bases, leaving 18 bases between them. This CDR3 contains 19 residues. CDR1 is SGHRS, CDR2 YFSETQ, per germline. CDR3 DNA: TGCGCCAGCAGCTTGGATATAGGGCTTAGGGGCCCAACTAATGAAAAACTGTTTTTT. The encoded protein is CASSLDIGLRGPTNEKLFF.

The V call is TRBV7-6, the J call TRBJ2-1, with 16 bases identical to TRBD2. After removal of 4 bases from V and 8 bases from J, the junction contained 8 bases not matched to a gene. CDR3 size: 17 residues. Germline V CDR1 and CDR2: SGHVS, FNYEAQ. The CDR3 sequence: CASSSGVGLAGGDEQFF. The CDR3 bases are TGTGCCAGCAGCTCGGGTGTGGGACTAGCGGGAGGGGATGAGCAGTTCTTC.

The chain carries TRBV5-1 and TRBJ2-2; D is perhaps TRBD2 (5 bases). Germline V CDR1 and CDR2: SGHRS, YFSETQ. The germline V and J ends were trimmed by 0 bases and 5 bases, with 17 bases remaining between them. The CDR3 is made up of 17 amino acids. The CDR3 nucleotides read TGCGCCAGCAGCTTGGCGAAAGGGCCCGGGGTGACCGGGGAGCTGTTTTTT. This translates into CASSLAKGPGVTGELFF. The complete variable domain, with remaining parts taken from reference TRBV5-1 and TRBJ2-2, reads KAGVTQTPRYLIKTRGQQVTLSCSPISGHRSVSWYQQTPGQGLQFLFEYFSETQRNKGNFPGRFSGRQFSNSRSEMNVSTLELGDSALYLCASSLAKGPGVTGELFFGEGSRLTVL.

This chain uses TRBV6-5 with TRBJ2-1; tentative D call: TRBD1 (5 bases). From germline, CDR1 is MNHEY and CDR2 SVGAGI. The CDR3 spans 15 residues. V lost 0 bases, J lost 5 bases, and 11 bases lay in between. CDR3 region: CASSYSAGPNNEQFF. The CDR3 DNA reads TGTGCCAGCAGTTACTCGGCAGGGCCGAACAATGAGCAGTTCTTC.

The J gene is TRBJ2-1, the V gene TRBV15, with 8 bases identical to TRBD2. CDR3 length equals 15 residues. Looked up from germline, CDR1 is LNHNV and CDR2 is YYDKDF (reference sequence). V shed 0 bases, J shed 6 bases, and the junction held 4 bases outside the gene matches. The CDR3 DNA follows: TGTGCCACCAGCAGAGAAGCGGGAGAAAGCAATGAGCAGTTCTTC. Amino acid sequence: CATSREAGESNEQFF.

The chain links TRBV9 to TRBJ2-7; 11 positions match TRBD2. The CDR3 has 17 amino acids. Germline CDR1 is SGDLS and CDR2 is YYNGEE. J gave up 3 bases and V 5 bases, and 13 bases lay outside the gene matches. The CDR3 DNA follows: TGTGCCAGCAGTGGACTAGGGCTAGCGGGAGGTGGCTACGAGCAGTACTTC. Translating it yields CASSGLGLAGGGYEQYF.

CDR3 in amino acids: CASSLGQTDQETQYF. The DNA for the CDR3 is TGTGCCAGCAGCTTAGGACAGACCGACCAAGAGACCCAGTACTTC. The chain is built from TRBV7-9 and TRBJ2-5, with D perhaps TRBD1 (5 bases). V dropped 1 base and J dropped 0 bases, with 9 bases sitting between them. The germline CDR1 and CDR2 sequences are SEHNR and FQNEAQ (reference sequence). The CDR3 has 15 amino acids.

As regards this clone: At one end, the junction sequence differs from germline, possibly due to a read error. The chain has TRBV29-1 and TRBJ1-5, with a possible D match to TRBD1 (6 bases). The CDR3 totals 11 residues. Germline lookup yields CDR1 SQVTM and CDR2 ANQGSEA. The CDR3 loop is CGTPENQPQHF. The CDR3, as DNA: TGTGGGACACCGGAGAATCAGCCCCAGCATTTT.

The chain recombines TRBV5-6 with TRBJ1-1; D not certain. CDR1 is SGHDT and CDR2 is YYEEEE in the germline V gene. The CDR3 spans 14 residues. V was trimmed by 2 bases and J by 1 base, leaving 9 bases between them. In nucleotides, the CDR3 is TGTGCCAGCAGCTTCCCTGCACAGAACACTGAAGCTTTCTTT. It yields the protein CASSFPAQNTEAFF.

The V and J genes are TRBV6-5 and TRBJ1-4; TRBD1 might be the D (6 bases). Germline CDR1 and CDR2: MNHEY and SVGAGI. Trimming shortened V by 7 bases and J by 10 bases, and 16 bases separated the two germline ends. The CDR3 contains 13 residues. The CDR3 loop reads CASTRGGEGKLFF. The CDR3 nucleotides read TGTGCCAGCACTCGAGGGGGGGAGGGAAAACTGTTTTTT.

This clone was seen a few times. The J gene is TRBJ2-7, the V gene TRBV3-1 (or the pseudogene TRBV3-2); 7 bases are a match to TRBD2. V lost 5 bases, J lost 6 bases, and 10 bases stayed unmatched. This CDR3 is 14 amino acids long. Germline V lookup: CDR1 LGHDT, CDR2 YNNKEL (reference sequence). CDR3 bases: TGTGCCAGCAGCTCAGCCGGGACTACAGGCGAGCAGTACTTC. Protein: CASSSAGTTGEQYF.

CDR3 amino acids: CASSGDRGLGNQPQHF. The CDR3 DNA sequence: TGTGCCAGCAGCGGGGACAGGGGGCTGGGTAATCAGCCCCAGCATTTT. The chain carries TRBV21-1 and TRBJ1-5; the D call TRBD1 from the table was never checked on the DNA. TRBV21-1 is classified as a pseudogene. The CDR3 is 16 amino acids.

This clone has only a few counts. The chain uses TRBV29-1 and TRBJ2-1, with 8 bases matching TRBD1. Germline V lookup: CDR1 SQVTM, CDR2 ANQGSEA. V was pared by 0 bases and J by 2 bases, with 6 bases of the junction left unmatched. The CDR3 runs to 16 residues. The CDR3: CSVEDPDRDTYNEQFF. The CDR3 DNA reads TGCAGCGTTGAAGACCCGGACAGGGATACCTACAATGAGCAGTTCTTC.

The genes are TRBV10-2 and TRBJ1-6; 8 bases align to TRBD1. This CDR3 region has 14 residues. Germline lookup yields CDR1 WSHSY and CDR2 SAAADI. Germline trimming cut 10 bases from V and 1 base from J; bases unmatched to any gene: 3. DNA of the CDR3: TGCGCCACCGGGACAGGTTCCTATAATTCACCCCTCCACTTT. Translated, it gives CATGTGSYNSPLHF.

This chain links TRBV25-1 with TRBJ2-2, with TRBD2 as a possible D gene (6 bases). CDR3 length: 15 amino acids. Germline CDR1 is MGHDK and CDR2 is SYGVNS. V lost 5 bases to trimming and J lost 6 bases, with 16 bases between them. The CDR3 DNA reads as TGTGCCAGCAGTCCCCCCGGGACTCCCCCCGGGGAGCTGTTTTTT. It translates to CASSPPGTPPGELFF.

The chain employs TRBV28 and TRBJ1-5; D remains ambiguous. Germline V gene lookup returns CDR1 MDHEN and CDR2 SYDVKM. This CDR3 comprises 16 residues. Trimming cost V 3 bases and J 0 bases, with 12 bases left between them. For the CDR3, the DNA is TGTGCCAGCAGTTTTGCCCGAGAGTATAGCAATCAGCCCCAGCATTTT. Its translation is CASSFAREYSNQPQHF.

V usage is TRBV7-3 and J usage is TRBJ2-1; D is possibly TRBD2 (6 bases). Germline CDR1 SGHTA, CDR2 FQGTGA. CDR3 size: 18 residues. Trimming stripped 1 base from V and 7 bases from J, with 23 bases between. The CDR3 is CASSLSPPSAGGGNEQFF. CDR3 nucleotide sequence: TGTGCCAGCAGCTTAAGCCCCCCGTCCGCCGGGGGAGGAAATGAGCAGTTCTTC.

This clone was counted once. The chain carries TRBV6-5 and TRBJ1-4, with TRBD1 as a possible D gene (5 bases). Trimming removed 6 bases from V and 8 bases from J, with 16 bases in between. This CDR3 comprises 14 residues. Germline loops: CDR1 MNHEY, CDR2 SVGAGI. The CDR3, as DNA: TGTGCCAGCAGATCTCCAGGGTTAGGCGAAAAACTGTTTTTT. It specifies CASRSPGLGEKLFF.

This chain joins TRBV2 and TRBJ2-3, with 10 bases aligning to TRBD2. The CDR3 totals 19 residues. V lost 0 bases to trimming and J lost 6 bases; unmatched junction nucleotides: 15. Looked up from germline, CDR1 is SNHLY and CDR2 is FYNNEI. The CDR3 loop reads CASSEASQLAGASGDTQYF. In DNA form, the CDR3 reads TGTGCCAGCAGTGAAGCCTCACAGCTAGCGGGGGCGTCCGGGGATACGCAGTATTTT.

This chain links TRBV28 with TRBJ2-7; TRBD1 agrees at 7 bases. The CDR3 extends over 14 amino acids. Trimming cost V 5 bases and J 0 bases; bases outside gene matches: 4. Germline loops: CDR1 MDHEN, CDR2 SYDVKM. The CDR3 loop reads CASSLTGSSYEQYF. CDR3 sequence (DNA): TGTGCCAGCAGTCTGACAGGGAGCTCCTACGAGCAGTACTTC.

J is TRBJ2-1 and V is TRBV9; TRBD2 matches 7 bases. The CDR3 sequence is 15 residues long. Germline lookup yields CDR1 SGDLS and CDR2 YYNGEE. The trim removed 1 base at V and 10 bases at J, leaving 11 bases unmatched. DNA of the CDR3: TGTGCCAGCAGCGTAAGCGGCGGGAGCAGAGGCGAGCAGTTCTTC. It is translated as CASSVSGGSRGEQFF.